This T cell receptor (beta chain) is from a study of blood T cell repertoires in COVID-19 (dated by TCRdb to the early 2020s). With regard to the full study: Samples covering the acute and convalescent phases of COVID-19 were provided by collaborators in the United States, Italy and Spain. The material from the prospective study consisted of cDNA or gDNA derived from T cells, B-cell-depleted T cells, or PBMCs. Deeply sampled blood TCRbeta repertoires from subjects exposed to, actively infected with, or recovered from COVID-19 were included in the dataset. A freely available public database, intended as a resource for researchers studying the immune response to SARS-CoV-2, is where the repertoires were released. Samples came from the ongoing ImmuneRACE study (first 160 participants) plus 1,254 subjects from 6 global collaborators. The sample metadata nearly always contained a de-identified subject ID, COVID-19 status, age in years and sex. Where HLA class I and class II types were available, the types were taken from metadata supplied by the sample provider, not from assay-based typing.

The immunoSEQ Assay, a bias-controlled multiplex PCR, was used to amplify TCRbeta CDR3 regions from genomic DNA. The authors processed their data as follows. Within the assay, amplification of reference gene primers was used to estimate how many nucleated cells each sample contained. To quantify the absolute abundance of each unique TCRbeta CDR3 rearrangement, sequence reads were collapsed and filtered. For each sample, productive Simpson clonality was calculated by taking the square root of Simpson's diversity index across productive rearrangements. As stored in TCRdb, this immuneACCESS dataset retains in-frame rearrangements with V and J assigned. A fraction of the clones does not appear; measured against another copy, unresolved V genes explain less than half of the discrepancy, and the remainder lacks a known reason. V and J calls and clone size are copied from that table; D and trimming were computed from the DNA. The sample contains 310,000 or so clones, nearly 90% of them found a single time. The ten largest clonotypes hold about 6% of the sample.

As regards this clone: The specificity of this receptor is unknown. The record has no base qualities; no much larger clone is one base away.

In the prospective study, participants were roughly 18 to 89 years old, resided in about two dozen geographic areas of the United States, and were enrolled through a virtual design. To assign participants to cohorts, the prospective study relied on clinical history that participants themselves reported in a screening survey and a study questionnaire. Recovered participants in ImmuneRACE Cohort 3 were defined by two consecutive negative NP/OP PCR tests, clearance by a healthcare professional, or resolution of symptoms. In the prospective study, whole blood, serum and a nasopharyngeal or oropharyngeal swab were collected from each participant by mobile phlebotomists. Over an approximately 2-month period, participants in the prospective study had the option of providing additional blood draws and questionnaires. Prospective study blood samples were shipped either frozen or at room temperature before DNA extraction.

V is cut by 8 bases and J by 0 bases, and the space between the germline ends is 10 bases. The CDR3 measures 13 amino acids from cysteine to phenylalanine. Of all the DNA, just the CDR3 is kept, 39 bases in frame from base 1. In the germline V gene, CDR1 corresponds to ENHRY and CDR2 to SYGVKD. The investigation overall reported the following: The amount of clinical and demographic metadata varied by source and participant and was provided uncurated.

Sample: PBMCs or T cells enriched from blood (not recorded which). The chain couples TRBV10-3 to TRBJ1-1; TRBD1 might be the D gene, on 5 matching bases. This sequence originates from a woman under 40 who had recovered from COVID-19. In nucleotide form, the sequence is TGTGCCATCCTCGACAGATTGAACACTGAAGCTTTCTTT. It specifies CAILDRLNTEAFF.